This passage covers 25 T cell receptor beta chains from one sample sequenced in a study of OX40 agonist ivuxolimab in advanced cancers. Profiled with immunoSEQ multiplex PCR; TCRdb holds only in-frame clones, not every one. The sample carries about 61,000 clones, roughly 87% recorded once. The sample was CD4+ or CD8+ T cells sorted from blood, taken in a trial of the OX40 agonist ivuxolimab. These receptors were collected from an adult with an advanced solid tumor such as melanoma, head and neck, liver or kidney cancer.

The chain employs TRBV18 and TRBJ1-3, with 8 bases identical to TRBD1. CDR3 size: 14 residues. Germline CDR1 and CDR2: KGHSH and LQKENI. The V and J ends lost 8 bases and 4 bases, in that order; junction bases with no gene match: 7. The CDR3: CASKTGEKGNTIYF. Here the CDR3 DNA reads TGTGCCAGCAAGACAGGGGAGAAAGGAAACACCATATATTTT.

The J gene is TRBJ2-1, the V gene TRBV18; 8 nucleotides line up with TRBD2. From germline, CDR1 is KGHSH and CDR2 LQKENI. Unmatched junction bases numbered 5, after V lost 0 bases and J lost 7 bases. The CDR3 contains 15 residues. The CDR3 coding sequence is TGTGCCAGCTCACCACCTCACGGGGGGGAGAATGAGCAGTTCTTC. It is translated as CASSPPHGGENEQFF.

The genes are TRBV4-1 and TRBJ2-5, with 10 bases matching TRBD2. Germline trimming cut 1 base from V and 7 bases from J; bases unmatched to any gene: 9. From germline, CDR1 is MGHRA and CDR2 YSYEKL. The CDR3 is made up of 16 amino acids. CDR3 bases: TGCGCCAGCAGCCAAGCCGGTAGCGGGGGGCGCCGGACCCAGTACTTC. It codes for CASSQAGSGGRRTQYF.

Concerning this clone itself: Other nucleotide sequences in the sample specify the same CDR3. The chain couples TRBV5-1 to TRBJ1-1; a possible D gene is TRBD1 (6 bases). This CDR3 spans 14 amino acids. V was cut by 4 bases and J by 1 base, with 11 bases left in between. The V gene's germline CDR1 is SGHRS and CDR2 YFSETQ. The CDR3 is CASSGGTPNTEAFF. DNA for the CDR3: TGCGCCAGCAGCGGAGGGACACCGAACACTGAAGCTTTCTTT. Using reference TRBV5-1 and TRBJ1-1 for the parts outside the CDR3, the full variable domain is KAGVTQTPRYLIKTRGQQVTLSCSPISGHRSVSWYQQTPGQGLQFLFEYFSETQRNKGNFPGRFSGRQFSNSRSEMNVSTLELGDSALYLCASSGGTPNTEAFFGQGTRLTVV.

V is TRBV6-1 and J is TRBJ2-3; 16 nucleotides match TRBD2. This CDR3 has 17 residues. After removal of 4 bases from V and 4 bases from J, the junction contained 5 bases not matched to a gene. Germline V lookup: CDR1 MNHNS, CDR2 SASEGT. CDR3 protein: CASSASGTSGGADTQYF. The CDR3, as DNA: TGTGCCAGCAGTGCTTCCGGGACTAGCGGGGGGGCAGATACGCAGTATTTT.

Of note for this clone: Compared with germline, one end of the junction differs, possibly owing to a read error. The rearrangement links TRBV6-1 to TRBJ2-5; possibly TRBD1 for D (5 bases). Germline V gene sequence: CDR1 MNHNS, CDR2 SASEGT. The CDR3 is 13 amino acids. CDR3 region: CASTEIKGVSQYF. The CDR3 coding sequence is TGTGCCAGCACTGAAATTAAAGGGGTGTCCCAGTACTTC.

This clone was observed a handful of times. The J gene is TRBJ2-6, the V gene TRBV10-2; unclear D gene. CDR3 length: 14 amino acids. Germline V lookup: CDR1 WSHSY, CDR2 SAAADI. V lost 6 bases and J lost 0, with 6 bases in between. DNA of the CDR3: TGCGCCAGCAGCTGGGTCTCTGGGGCCAACGTCCTGACTTTC. Its translation: CASSWVSGANVLTF.

The sample holds a few counts of this clone. The chain joins TRBV5-1 to TRBJ1-1; no definite D call. Germline V CDR1 and CDR2: SGHRS, YFSETQ. V dropped 0 bases and J dropped 7 bases, with 13 bases sitting between them. The CDR3 is made up of 14 amino acids. In DNA, the CDR3 is TGCGCCAGCAGCTTGGAATTTGGTGGGTTTGAAGCTTTCTTT. It specifies CASSLEFGGFEAFF.

The chain recombines TRBV7-3 with TRBJ2-7; D is uncertain. Trimming stripped 0 bases from V and 3 bases from J, with 6 bases between. CDR1 SGHTA and CDR2 FQGTGA come from the germline V gene. This CDR3 is 13 amino acids long. CDR3 amino acids: CASSLTYGYEQYF. For the CDR3, the DNA is TGTGCCAGCAGCTTAACCTACGGCTACGAGCAGTACTTC.

The V and J genes are TRBV28 and TRBJ2-7, with TRBD1 matching over 9 bases. The V and J ends lost 7 bases and 4 bases, in that order; junction bases with no gene match: 8. The CDR3 runs to 14 residues. Germline V gene lookup returns CDR1 MDHEN and CDR2 SYDVKM. CDR3 region: CASTTGTGIYEQYF. The CDR3 nucleotides are TGTGCCAGCACTACCGGGACAGGGATTTACGAGCAGTACTTC.

The genes are TRBV5-1 and TRBJ1-2; no clear D. The CDR3 runs to 16 residues. With 4 bases removed from V and 5 bases from J, the gap between germline ends came to 21 bases. Per the germline V gene, CDR1 is SGHRS and CDR2 is YFSETQ. In nucleotides, the CDR3 is TGCGCCAGCAGCCCGAGCACCGCAGGTCTACTGTATGGCTACACCTTC. This sequence encodes CASSPSTAGLLYGYTF.

This chain's CDR3 is CASSMRIAGYNEQFF. CDR3 nucleotides: TGTGCCAGTAGTATGAGAATAGCGGGTTACAATGAGCAGTTCTTC. This sequence joins TRBV19 and TRBJ2-1; 7 nucleotides line up with TRBD2. CDR3 length: 15 amino acids. The germline CDR1 and CDR2 sequences are LNHDA and SQIVND (reference sequence). V was pared by 3 bases and J by 4 bases, with 6 bases of the junction left unmatched.

The rearrangement joins TRBV19 to TRBJ2-2; D perhaps matches TRBD1 (5 bases). The CDR3 contains 14 residues. Germline CDR1 and CDR2: LNHDA and SQIVND (reference sequence). The ends were cut back, 6 bases at V and 0 bases at J, with 8 bases in the middle. The CDR3 spells CASSLGANTGELFF. CDR3 bases: TGTGCCAGTAGCCTAGGGGCGAACACCGGGGAGCTGTTTTTT.

With respect to this clone: The germline gene is not matched at one end of the junction; a read error may be the cause. The chain uses TRBV7-7 and TRBJ1-3, with a possible D match to TRBD1 (5 bases). The CDR3 has 14 residues. CDR1 SSHAT and CDR2 FNYEAQ come from the germline V gene (reference sequence). In DNA, the CDR3 is TGTGCTAGCAGCCCCGGGACCGGAGGCAGCACCATATATTTT. Its protein is CASSPGTGGSTIYF.

This chain connects TRBV18 to TRBJ2-6; D tentatively fits TRBD1 or TRBD2 (5 bases each). The V gene lost 3 bases and the J gene lost 0 bases, with 15 bases spanning the gap. The CDR3 runs 18 residues. The germline V gene encodes CDR1 KGHSH and CDR2 LQKENI. This CDR3 is CASSPSRLGGSGANVLTF. The DNA for the CDR3 is TGTGCCAGCTCACCGAGTAGACTTGGGGGCTCTGGGGCCAACGTCCTGACTTTC.

The chain couples TRBV19 to TRBJ2-1; no clear D gene. CDR1 is LNHDA, CDR2 SQIVND, per germline (reference sequence). Trimming cost V 5 bases and J 4 bases, with 9 bases left between them. The CDR3 covers 13 residues. The CDR3 spells CASSEASYNEQFF. The CDR3 coding sequence is TGTGCCAGTAGTGAGGCCAGTTACAATGAGCAGTTCTTC.

This clone occurred once. This chain joins TRBV25-1 and TRBJ1-5; D remains unclear. The germline gives CDR1 MGHDK, CDR2 SYGVNS. V lost 3 bases and J lost 3, with 12 bases in between. The CDR3 contains 15 residues. In DNA form, the CDR3 reads TGTGCCAGCAGTGACTCACAGCTAAACAATCAGCCCCAGCATTTT. Protein: CASSDSQLNNQPQHF.

The gene calls are TRBV19 and TRBJ2-5; 11 nucleotides line up with TRBD2. Germline CDR1 LNHDA, CDR2 SQIVND (reference sequence). V dropped 5 bases and J dropped 5; count of bases not matched to a gene: 7. The CDR3 runs 15 residues. CDR3 in amino acids: CASSLPTSGVETQYF. The CDR3 region has the DNA TGTGCCAGTAGTCTTCCGACTAGCGGGGTGGAGACCCAGTACTTC.

The chain carries TRBV7-9 and TRBJ2-7; D remains ambiguous. The germline V and J ends were trimmed by 5 bases and 5 bases, with 10 bases remaining between them. Germline V gene data show CDR1 as SEHNR and CDR2 as FQNEAQ (reference sequence). The CDR3 sequence is 12 residues long. The CDR3 sequence is CASSPLLHEQYF. The CDR3, as DNA: TGTGCCAGCAGCCCTTTACTGCACGAGCAGTACTTC.

The rearrangement uses TRBV6-1 and TRBJ1-2, with 7 bases that match TRBD1. Per germline, CDR1 MNHNS and CDR2 SASEGT. The junction had 4 bases not matched to a gene; V was cut back by 1 base and J by 5 bases. This CDR3 spans 14 amino acids. The CDR3, as DNA: TGTGCCAGCAGTGAAGGGCAGGGGGGGTATGGCTACACCTTC. As protein: CASSEGQGGYGYTF.

The chain combines TRBV7-8 with TRBJ2-1, with D possibly being TRBD2 (5 bases). The CDR3 extends over 15 amino acids. Germline CDR1 reads SGHVS; CDR2 reads FQNEAQ. V lost 3 bases to trimming and J lost 8 bases, with 17 bases between them. The CDR3: CASSFGDPFSDEQFF. The CDR3 DNA is TGTGCCAGCAGCTTCGGGGATCCCTTTTCTGATGAGCAGTTCTTC.

This clone came up once. V gene TRBV7-3 combines with J gene TRBJ2-1; TRBD1 is a possible D gene (6 bases). The germline V and J ends were trimmed by 2 bases and 1 base, with 9 bases remaining between them. CDR1 is SGHTA and CDR2 is FQGTGA in the germline V gene. The CDR3 length is 15 residues. CDR3 sequence reads: CASSLYGQSYNEQFF. The CDR3 DNA is TGTGCCAGCAGCTTATACGGACAGTCCTACAATGAGCAGTTCTTC.

V and J are TRBV16 and TRBJ1-4, with D perhaps matching TRBD1 (6 bases). The germline gives CDR1 KGHSY, CDR2 FQNENV. The CDR3 runs to 15 residues. Trimming took 2 bases from V and 3 from J, leaving 10 bases between them. CDR3 bases: TGTGCCAGCAGCCAACGCGGGGGGCCTAATGAAAAACTGTTTTTT. Amino acids: CASSQRGGPNEKLFF.

This chain connects TRBV7-2 to TRBJ2-3, with TRBD1 as a possible D gene (5 bases). Trimming removed 5 bases from V and 1 base from J, with 16 bases in between. The germline gives CDR1 SGHTA, CDR2 FQGNSA. This CDR3 has 16 amino acids. The CDR3 loop reads CASSARNRQGTDTQYF. The DNA of the CDR3 is TGTGCCAGCAGCGCGCGGAACAGGCAAGGCACAGATACGCAGTATTTT.

This clone was found many times. Distinct nucleotide sequences in the sample also encode this CDR3. The V call is TRBV2, the J call TRBJ1-1; the D gene is possibly TRBD1 (5 bases). The CDR3 covers 13 residues. Germline CDR1 and CDR2: SNHLY and FYNNEI. V shed 5 bases and J shed 0 bases, with 7 bases lying between them. CDR3 sequence: CASSRQLNTEAFF. CDR3 DNA sequence: TGTGCCAGCAGTAGACAGCTGAACACTGAAGCTTTCTTT.